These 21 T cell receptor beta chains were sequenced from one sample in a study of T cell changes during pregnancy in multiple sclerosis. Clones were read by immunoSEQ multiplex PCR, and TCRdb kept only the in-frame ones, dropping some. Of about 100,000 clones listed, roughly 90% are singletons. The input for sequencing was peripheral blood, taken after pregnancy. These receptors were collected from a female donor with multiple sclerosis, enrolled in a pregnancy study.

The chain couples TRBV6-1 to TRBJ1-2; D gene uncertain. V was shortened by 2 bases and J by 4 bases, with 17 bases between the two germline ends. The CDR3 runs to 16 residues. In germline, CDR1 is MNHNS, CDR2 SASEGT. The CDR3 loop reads CASSEYAGAQVYGYTF. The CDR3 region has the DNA TGTGCCAGCAGTGAATATGCGGGAGCTCAGGTCTATGGCTACACCTTC.

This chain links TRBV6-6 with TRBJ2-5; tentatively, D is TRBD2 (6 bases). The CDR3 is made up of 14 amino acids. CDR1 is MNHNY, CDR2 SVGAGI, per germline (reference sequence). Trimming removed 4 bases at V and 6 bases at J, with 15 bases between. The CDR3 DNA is TGTGCCAGCAGTTCCGCCCGGGACTCAAAGACCCAGTACTTC. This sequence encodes CASSSARDSKTQYF.

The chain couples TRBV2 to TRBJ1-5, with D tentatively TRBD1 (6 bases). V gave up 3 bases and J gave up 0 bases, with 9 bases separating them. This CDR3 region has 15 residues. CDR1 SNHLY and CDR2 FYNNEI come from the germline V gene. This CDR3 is CASSETGHSNQPQHF. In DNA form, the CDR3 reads TGTGCCAGCAGTGAGACAGGTCATAGCAATCAGCCCCAGCATTTT.

The CDR3 loop is CASSPRTSTNTGELFF. CDR3 sequence (DNA): TGCGCCAGCAGCCCACGGACTAGCACGAACACCGGGGAGCTGTTTTTT. This sequence joins TRBV4-1 and TRBJ2-2, with 8 positions matching TRBD2. This CDR3 comprises 16 residues. In germline, CDR1 is MGHRA, CDR2 YSYEKL. J gave up 0 bases and V 4 bases, and 4 bases lay outside the gene matches.

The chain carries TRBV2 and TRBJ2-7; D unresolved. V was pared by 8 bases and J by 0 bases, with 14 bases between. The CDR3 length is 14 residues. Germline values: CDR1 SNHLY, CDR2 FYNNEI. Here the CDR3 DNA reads TGTGCCAGCGTAGCATACAAGATCTCCTACGAGCAGTACTTC. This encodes CASVAYKISYEQYF.

The CDR3 DNA is TGTGCCAGCAGTTTCGCCCAGGGACTTAGGGAGACCCAGTACTTC. This translates into CASSFAQGLRETQYF. The rearrangement uses TRBV28 and TRBJ2-5; D possibly corresponds to TRBD2 (6 bases). The germline gives CDR1 MDHEN, CDR2 SYDVKM. Deletions cut 3 bases from V and 5 bases from J, with 16 bases between. The CDR3 is 15 residues long.

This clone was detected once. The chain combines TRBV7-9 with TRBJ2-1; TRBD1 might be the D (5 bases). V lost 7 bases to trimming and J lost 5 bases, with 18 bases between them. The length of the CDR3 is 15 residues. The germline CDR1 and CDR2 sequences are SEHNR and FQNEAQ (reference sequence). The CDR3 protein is CASNKRGQGDNEQFF. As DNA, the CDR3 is TGTGCCAGCAACAAAAGAGGCCAGGGTGACAATGAGCAGTTCTTC.

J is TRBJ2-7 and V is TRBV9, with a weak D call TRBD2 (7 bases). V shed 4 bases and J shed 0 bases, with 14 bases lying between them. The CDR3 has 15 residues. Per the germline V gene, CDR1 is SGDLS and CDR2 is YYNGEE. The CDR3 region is CASSMGGAGSYEQYF. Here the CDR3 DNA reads TGTGCCAGCAGCATGGGGGGGGCGGGCTCCTACGAGCAGTACTTC.

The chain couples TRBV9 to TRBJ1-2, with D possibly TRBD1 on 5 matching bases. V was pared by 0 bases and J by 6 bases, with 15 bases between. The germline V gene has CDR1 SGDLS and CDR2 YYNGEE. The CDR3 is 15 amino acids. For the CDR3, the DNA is TGTGCCAGCAGCGTAGTGGGGGGTAATGTGGATGGCTACACCTTC. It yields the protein CASSVVGGNVDGYTF.

CDR3 in amino acids: CASSVDPGGAYNEQFF. CDR3 nucleotides: TGTGCCAGCAGCGTAGATCCCGGAGGGGCCTACAATGAGCAGTTCTTC. The J gene is TRBJ2-1, the V gene TRBV9; possibly TRBD2 for D (6 bases). Germline V CDR1 and CDR2: SGDLS, YYNGEE. CDR3 length: 16 amino acids. The V end was cut by 0 bases, the J end by 2 bases, with 12 bases between.

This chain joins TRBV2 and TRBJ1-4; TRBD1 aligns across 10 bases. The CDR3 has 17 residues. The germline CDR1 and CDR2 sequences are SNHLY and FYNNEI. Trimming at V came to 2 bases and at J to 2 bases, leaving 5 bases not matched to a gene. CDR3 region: CASSERQGAWTNEKLFF. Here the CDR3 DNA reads TGTGCCAGCAGTGAACGACAGGGGGCTTGGACTAATGAAAAACTGTTTTTT.

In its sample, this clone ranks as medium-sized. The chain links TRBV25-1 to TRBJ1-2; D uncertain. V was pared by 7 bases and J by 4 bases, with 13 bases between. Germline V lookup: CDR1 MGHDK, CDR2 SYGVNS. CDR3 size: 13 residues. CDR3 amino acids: CASTLAEVYGYTF. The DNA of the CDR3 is TGTGCCAGCACTTTGGCAGAAGTCTATGGCTACACCTTC.

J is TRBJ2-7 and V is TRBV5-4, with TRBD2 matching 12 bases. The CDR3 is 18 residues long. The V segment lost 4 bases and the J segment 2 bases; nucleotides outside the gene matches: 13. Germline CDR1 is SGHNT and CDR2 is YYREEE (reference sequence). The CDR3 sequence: CASSGSPSGGAITYEQYF. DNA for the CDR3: TGTGCCAGCAGCGGCTCGCCTAGCGGGGGGGCAATCACCTACGAGCAGTACTTC. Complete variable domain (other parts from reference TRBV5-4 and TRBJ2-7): ETGVTQSPTHLIKTRGQQVTLRCSSQSGHNTVSWYQQALGQGPQFIFQYYREEENGRGNFPPRFSGLQFPNYSSELNVNALELDDSALYLCASSGSPSGGAITYEQYFGPGTRLTVT.

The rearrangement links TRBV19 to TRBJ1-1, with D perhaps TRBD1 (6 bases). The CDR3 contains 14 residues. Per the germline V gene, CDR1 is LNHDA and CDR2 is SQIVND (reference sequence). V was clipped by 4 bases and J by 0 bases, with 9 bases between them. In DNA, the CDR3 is TGTGCCAGTAGTAGACAGGAGCTGAACACTGAAGCTTTCTTT. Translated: CASSRQELNTEAFF.

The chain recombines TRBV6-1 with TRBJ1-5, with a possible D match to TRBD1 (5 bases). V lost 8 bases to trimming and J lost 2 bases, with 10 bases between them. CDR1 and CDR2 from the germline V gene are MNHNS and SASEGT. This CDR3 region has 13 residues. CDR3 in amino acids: CASHPGGNQPQHF. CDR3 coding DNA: TGTGCCAGCCACCCGGGGGGCAATCAGCCCCAGCATTTT.

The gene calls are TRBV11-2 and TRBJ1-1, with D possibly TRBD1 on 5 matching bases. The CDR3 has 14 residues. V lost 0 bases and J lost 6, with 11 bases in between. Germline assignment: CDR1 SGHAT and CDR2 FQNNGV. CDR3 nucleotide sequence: TGTGCCAGCAGCTTAGAGTCTGTCAGGGCTGAAGCTTTCTTT. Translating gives CASSLESVRAEAFF.

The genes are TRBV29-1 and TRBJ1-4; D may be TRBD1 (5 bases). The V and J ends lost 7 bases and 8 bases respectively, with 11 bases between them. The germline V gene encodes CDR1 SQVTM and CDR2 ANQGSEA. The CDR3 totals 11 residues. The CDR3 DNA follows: TGCAGCGCCCGACGGGGGGAAAAACTGTTTTTT. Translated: CSARRGEKLFF.

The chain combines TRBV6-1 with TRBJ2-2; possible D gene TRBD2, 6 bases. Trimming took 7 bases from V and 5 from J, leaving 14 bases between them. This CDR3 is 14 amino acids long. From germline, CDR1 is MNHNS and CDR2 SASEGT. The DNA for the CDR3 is TGTGCCAGCATTAGGACTGGAGGGACCGGGGAGCTGTTTTTT. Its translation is CASIRTGGTGELFF.

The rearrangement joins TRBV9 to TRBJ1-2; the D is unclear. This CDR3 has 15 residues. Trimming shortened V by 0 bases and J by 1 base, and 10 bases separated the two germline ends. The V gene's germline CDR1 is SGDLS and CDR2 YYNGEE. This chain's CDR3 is CASSVGRGGNYGYTF. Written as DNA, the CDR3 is TGTGCCAGCAGCGTAGGGCGGGGAGGTAACTATGGCTACACCTTC. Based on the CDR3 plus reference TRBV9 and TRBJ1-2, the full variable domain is DSGVTQTPKHLITATGQRVTLRCSPRSGDLSVYWYQQSLDQGLQFLIQYYNGEERAKGNILERFSAQQFPDLHSELNLSSLELGDSALYFCASSVGRGGNYGYTFGSGTRLTVV.

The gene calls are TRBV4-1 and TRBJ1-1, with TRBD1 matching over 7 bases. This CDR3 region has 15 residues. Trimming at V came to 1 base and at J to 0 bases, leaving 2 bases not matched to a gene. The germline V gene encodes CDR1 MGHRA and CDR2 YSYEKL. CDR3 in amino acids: CASSQARGLNTEAFF. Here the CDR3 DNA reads TGCGCCAGCAGCCAAGCGAGGGGGCTGAACACTGAAGCTTTCTTT.

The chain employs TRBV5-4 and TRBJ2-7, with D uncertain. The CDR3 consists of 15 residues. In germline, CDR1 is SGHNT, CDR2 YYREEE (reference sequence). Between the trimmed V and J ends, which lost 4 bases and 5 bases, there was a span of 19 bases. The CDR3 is CASSPIDATPHEQYF. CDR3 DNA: TGTGCCAGCAGCCCGATTGATGCCACACCCCACGAGCAGTACTTC.